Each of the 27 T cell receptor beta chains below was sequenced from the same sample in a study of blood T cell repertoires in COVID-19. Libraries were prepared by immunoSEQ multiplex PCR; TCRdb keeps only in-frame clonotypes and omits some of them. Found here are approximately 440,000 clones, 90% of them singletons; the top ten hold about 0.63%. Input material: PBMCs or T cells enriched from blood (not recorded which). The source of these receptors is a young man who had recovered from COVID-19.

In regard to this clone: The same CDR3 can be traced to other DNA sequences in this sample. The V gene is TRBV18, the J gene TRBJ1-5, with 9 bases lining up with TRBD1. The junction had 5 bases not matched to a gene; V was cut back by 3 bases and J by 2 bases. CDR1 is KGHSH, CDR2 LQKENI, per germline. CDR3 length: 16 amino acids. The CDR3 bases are TGTGCCAGCTCACCCCCGGGACAGGGTGGCAATCAGCCCCAGCATTTT. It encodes CASSPPGQGGNQPQHF.

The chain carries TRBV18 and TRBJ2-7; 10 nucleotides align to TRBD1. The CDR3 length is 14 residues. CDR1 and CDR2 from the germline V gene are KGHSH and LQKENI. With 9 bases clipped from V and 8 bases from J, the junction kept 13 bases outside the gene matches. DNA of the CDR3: TGTGCCAGTTCCTCATCGGGGGACAGGGGACAGCAGTACTTC. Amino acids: CASSSSGDRGQQYF.

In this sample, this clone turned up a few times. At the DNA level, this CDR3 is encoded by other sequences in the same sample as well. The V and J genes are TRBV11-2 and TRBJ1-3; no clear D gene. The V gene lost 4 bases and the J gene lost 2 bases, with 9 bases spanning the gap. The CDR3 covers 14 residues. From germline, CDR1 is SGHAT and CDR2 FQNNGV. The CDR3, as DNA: TGTGCCAGCAGCTCGGGAGGTGCTGGAAACACCATATATTTT. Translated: CASSSGGAGNTIYF.

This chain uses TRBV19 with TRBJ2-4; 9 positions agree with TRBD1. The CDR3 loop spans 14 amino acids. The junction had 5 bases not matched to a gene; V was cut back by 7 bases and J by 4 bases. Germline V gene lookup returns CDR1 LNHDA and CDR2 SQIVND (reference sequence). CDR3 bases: TGTGCCAGTAAGGAGGACAGGGGAAAAAACATTCAGTACTTC. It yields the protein CASKEDRGKNIQYF. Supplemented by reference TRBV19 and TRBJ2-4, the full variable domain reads DGGITQSPKYLFRKEGQNVTLSCEQNLNHDAMYWYRQDPGQGLRLIYYSQIVNDFQKGDIAEGYSVSREKKESFPLTVTSAQKNPTAFYLCASKEDRGKNIQYFGAGTRLSVL.

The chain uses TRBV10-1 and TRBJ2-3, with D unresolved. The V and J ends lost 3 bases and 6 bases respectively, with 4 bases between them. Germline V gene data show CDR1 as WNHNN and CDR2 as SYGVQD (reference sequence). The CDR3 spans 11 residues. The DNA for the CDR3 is TGCGCCAGCAGTGACCGGGATACGCAGTATTTT. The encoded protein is CASSDRDTQYF.

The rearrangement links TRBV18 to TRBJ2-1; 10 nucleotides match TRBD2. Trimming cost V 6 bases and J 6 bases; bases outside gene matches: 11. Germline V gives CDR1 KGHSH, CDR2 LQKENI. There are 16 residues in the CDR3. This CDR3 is CASSLGGAGGLNEQFF. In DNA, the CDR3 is TGTGCCAGCTCCCTCGGGGGAGCGGGAGGGCTCAATGAGCAGTTCTTC.

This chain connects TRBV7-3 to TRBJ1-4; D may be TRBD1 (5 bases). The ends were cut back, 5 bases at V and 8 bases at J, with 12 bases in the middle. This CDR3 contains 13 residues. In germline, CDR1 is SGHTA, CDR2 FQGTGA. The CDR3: CASSQGDGEKLFF. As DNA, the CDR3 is TGTGCCAGCAGCCAAGGGGATGGAGAAAAACTGTTTTTT.

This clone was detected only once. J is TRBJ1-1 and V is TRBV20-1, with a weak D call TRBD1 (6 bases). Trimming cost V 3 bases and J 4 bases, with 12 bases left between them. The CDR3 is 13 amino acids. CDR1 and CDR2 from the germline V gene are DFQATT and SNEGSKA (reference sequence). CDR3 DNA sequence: TGCAGTGCTAGTACAGGGTTGAGCACTGAAGCTTTCTTT. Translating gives CSASTGLSTEAFF.

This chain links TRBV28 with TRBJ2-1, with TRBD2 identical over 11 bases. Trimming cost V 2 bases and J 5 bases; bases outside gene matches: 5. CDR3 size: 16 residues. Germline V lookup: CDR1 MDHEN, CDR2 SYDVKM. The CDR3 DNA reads TGTGCCAGCAGTTTAAGTACGACTAGCGGGAACAATGAGCAGTTCTTC. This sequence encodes CASSLSTTSGNNEQFF.

The CDR3 coding sequence is TGCGCCAGCAGCTTGGTGTCAGGGGGAACCTACGAGCAGTACTTC. Protein product: CASSLVSGGTYEQYF. The chain carries TRBV5-1 and TRBJ2-7; 7 bases line up with TRBD1. V dropped 0 bases and J dropped 2; count of bases not matched to a gene: 5. Germline values: CDR1 SGHRS, CDR2 YFSETQ. This CDR3 has 15 residues.

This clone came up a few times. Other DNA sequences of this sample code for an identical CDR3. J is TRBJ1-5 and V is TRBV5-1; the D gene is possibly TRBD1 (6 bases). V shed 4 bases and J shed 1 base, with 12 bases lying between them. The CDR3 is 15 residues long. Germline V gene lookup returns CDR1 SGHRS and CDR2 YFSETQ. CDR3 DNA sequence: TGCGCCAGCAGCGTGGACAGCCGAAGCAATCAGCCCCAGCATTTT. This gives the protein CASSVDSRSNQPQHF.

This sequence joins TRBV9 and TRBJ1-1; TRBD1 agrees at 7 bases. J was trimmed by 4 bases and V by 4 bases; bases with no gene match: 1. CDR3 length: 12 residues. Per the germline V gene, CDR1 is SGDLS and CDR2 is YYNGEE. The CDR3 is CASSRDSTEAFF. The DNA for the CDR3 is TGTGCCAGCAGCAGGGACAGCACTGAAGCTTTCTTT.

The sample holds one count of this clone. The CDR3 loop reads CAGTGGINEKLFF. The CDR3 DNA reads as TGTGCCGGAACAGGGGGCATTAATGAAAAACTGTTTTTT. V usage is TRBV14 and J usage is TRBJ1-4, with 9 bases identical to TRBD1. There are 13 residues in the CDR3. CDR1 is SGHDN and CDR2 is FVKESK in the germline V gene. Germline trimming cut 11 bases from V and 4 bases from J; bases unmatched to any gene: 5. The complete variable domain, with remaining parts taken from reference TRBV14 and TRBJ1-4, reads EAGVTQFPSHSVIEKGQTVTLRCDPISGHDNLYWYRRVMGKEIKFLLHFVKESKQDESGMPNNRFLAERTGGTYSTLKVQPAELEDSGVYFCAGTGGINEKLFFGSGTQLSVL.

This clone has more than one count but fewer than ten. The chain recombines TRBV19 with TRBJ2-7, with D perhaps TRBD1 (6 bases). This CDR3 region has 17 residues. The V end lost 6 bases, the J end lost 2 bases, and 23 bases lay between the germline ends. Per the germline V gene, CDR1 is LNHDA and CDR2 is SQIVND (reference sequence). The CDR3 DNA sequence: TGTGCCAGTAGCCATACCTCTACTCCCGGGACACCCTACGAGCAGTACTTC. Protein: CASSHTSTPGTPYEQYF.

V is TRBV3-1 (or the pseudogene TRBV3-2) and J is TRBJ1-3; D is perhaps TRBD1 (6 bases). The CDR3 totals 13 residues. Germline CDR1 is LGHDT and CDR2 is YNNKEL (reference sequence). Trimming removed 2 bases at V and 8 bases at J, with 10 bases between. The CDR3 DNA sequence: TGTGCCAGCAGCCAATTATCAGGGGACACCATATATTTT. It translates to CASSQLSGDTIYF.

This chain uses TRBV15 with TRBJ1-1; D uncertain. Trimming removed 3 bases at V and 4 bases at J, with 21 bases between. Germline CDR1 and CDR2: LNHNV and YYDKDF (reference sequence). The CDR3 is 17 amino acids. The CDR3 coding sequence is TGTGCCACCAGCAGTTCCCAGTGGGTGGCGGGGAGCACTGAAGCTTTCTTT. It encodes CATSSSQWVAGSTEAFF.

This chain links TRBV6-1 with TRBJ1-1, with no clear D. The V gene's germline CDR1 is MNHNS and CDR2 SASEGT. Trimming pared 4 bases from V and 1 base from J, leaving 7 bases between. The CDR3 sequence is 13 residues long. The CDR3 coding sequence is TGTGCCAGCAGTGCAACAGAGAACACTGAAGCTTTCTTT. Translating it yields CASSATENTEAFF.

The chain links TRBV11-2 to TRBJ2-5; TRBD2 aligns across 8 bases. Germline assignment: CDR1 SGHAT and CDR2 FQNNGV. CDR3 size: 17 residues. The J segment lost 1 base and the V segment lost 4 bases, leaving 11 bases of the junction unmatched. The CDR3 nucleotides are TGTGCCAGCAGCTATAAGTTCCTAGCGGGCCCCCAAGAGACCCAGTACTTC. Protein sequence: CASSYKFLAGPQETQYF.

The CDR3 is CASSSSGTGYEKLFF. In DNA, the CDR3 is TGTGCCAGCAGTAGTTCCGGGACAGGGTACGAAAAACTGTTTTTT. The chain carries TRBV6-5 and TRBJ1-4; 9 bases align to TRBD1. Germline loops: CDR1 MNHEY, CDR2 SVGAGI. The CDR3 consists of 15 residues. Trimming cost V 5 bases and J 8 bases; bases outside gene matches: 9.

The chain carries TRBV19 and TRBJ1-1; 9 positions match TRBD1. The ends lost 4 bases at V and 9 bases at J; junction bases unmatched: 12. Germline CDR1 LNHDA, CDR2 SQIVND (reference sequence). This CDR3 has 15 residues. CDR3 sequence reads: CASSKTGTGKDQAFF. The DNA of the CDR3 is TGTGCCAGTAGTAAAACAGGGACAGGGAAAGACCAAGCTTTCTTT.

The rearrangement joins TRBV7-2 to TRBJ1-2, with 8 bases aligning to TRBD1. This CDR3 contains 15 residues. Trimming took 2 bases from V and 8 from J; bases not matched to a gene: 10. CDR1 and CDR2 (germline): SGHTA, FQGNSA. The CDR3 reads CASSLPGQGAGGYTF. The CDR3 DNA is TGTGCCAGCAGCTTACCCGGACAGGGAGCAGGCGGCTACACCTTC.

CDR3 nucleotide sequence: TGCGCCAGCAGCCGTAACTATGGCTACACCTTC. Translating it yields CASSRNYGYTF. The V and J genes are TRBV5-1 and TRBJ1-2; D gene ambiguous. The germline gives CDR1 SGHRS, CDR2 YFSETQ. The V and J ends lost 4 bases and 1 base respectively, with 2 bases between them. The CDR3 spans 11 residues.

CDR3 region: CASSAGTSRMQFF. The CDR3, as DNA: TGTGCCAGCAGTGCCGGGACTAGCAGAATGCAGTTCTTC. The gene calls are TRBV27 and TRBJ2-1; TRBD2 matches at 9 bases. The ends lost 5 bases at V and 12 bases at J; junction bases unmatched: 8. CDR3 length: 13 amino acids. CDR1 and CDR2 from the germline V gene are MNHEY and SMNVEV (reference sequence).

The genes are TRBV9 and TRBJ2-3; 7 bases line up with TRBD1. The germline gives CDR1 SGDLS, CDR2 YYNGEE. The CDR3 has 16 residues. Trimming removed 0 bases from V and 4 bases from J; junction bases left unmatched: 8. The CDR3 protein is CASSVEGQGVADTQYF. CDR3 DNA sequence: TGTGCCAGCAGCGTAGAAGGGCAGGGGGTGGCAGATACGCAGTATTTT.

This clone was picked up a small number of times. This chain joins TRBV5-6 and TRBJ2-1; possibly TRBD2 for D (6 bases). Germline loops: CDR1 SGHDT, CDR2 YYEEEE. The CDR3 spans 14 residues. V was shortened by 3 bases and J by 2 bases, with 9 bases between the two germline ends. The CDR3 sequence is CASSYRGTYNEQFF. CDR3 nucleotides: TGTGCCAGCAGCTATCGGGGGACCTACAATGAGCAGTTCTTC.

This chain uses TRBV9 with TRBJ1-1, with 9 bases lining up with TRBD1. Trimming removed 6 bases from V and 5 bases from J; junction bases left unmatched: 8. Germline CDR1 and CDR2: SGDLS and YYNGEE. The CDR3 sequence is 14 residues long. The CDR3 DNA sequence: TGTGCCAGCACTGCGACAGGGGGGTGGACTGAAGCTTTCTTT. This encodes CASTATGGWTEAFF.

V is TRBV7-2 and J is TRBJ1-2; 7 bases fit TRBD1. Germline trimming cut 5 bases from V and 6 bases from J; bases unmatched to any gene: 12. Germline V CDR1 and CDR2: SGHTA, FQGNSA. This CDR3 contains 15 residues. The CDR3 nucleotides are TGTGCCAGCAGCCCACTCCAGGGGGTCGTTGATGGCTACACCTTC. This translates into CASSPLQGVVDGYTF.